Below are 15 T cell receptor beta chains sequenced from a single sample in a study of blood T cell repertoires in COVID-19. Measured with immunoSEQ multiplex PCR; TCRdb has only the in-frame clones, and not every one. Of more than 110,000 clones in the sample, roughly 90% were seen once. Sequenced: peripheral blood. These receptor sequences come from a man aged 50 to 59 with active or convalescent COVID-19.

The chain is built from TRBV28 and TRBJ2-5; 8 bases map to TRBD2. The CDR3 sequence is 20 residues long. Germline CDR1 MDHEN, CDR2 SYDVKM. V gave up 6 bases and J gave up 0 bases; unmatched junction bases: 21. The CDR3: CASSYPPGGNRKGYQETQYF. In DNA form, the CDR3 reads TGTGCCAGCAGCTACCCCCCGGGAGGGAATCGGAAGGGCTACCAAGAGACCCAGTACTTC.

The J gene is TRBJ1-4, the V gene TRBV29-1, with D tentatively TRBD1 (6 bases). V was shortened by 1 base and J by 8 bases, with 11 bases between the two germline ends. This CDR3 has 13 amino acids. Germline V gene sequence: CDR1 SQVTM, CDR2 ANQGSEA. The CDR3 DNA reads TGCAGCGTTGAAGTCCGCAGGGGAGAAAAACTGTTTTTT. Translation gives CSVEVRRGEKLFF.

The gene calls are TRBV28 and TRBJ1-3; 8 nucleotides match TRBD1. The CDR3 contains 15 residues. The germline gives CDR1 MDHEN, CDR2 SYDVKM. V trimming: 2 bases; J trimming: 2 bases; junction bases outside the gene matches: 2. The DNA of the CDR3 is TGTGCCAGCAGTTTACAGGGGGCAGCTGGAAACACCATATATTTT. Translated: CASSLQGAAGNTIYF.

On this clone itself: The junction does not match germline at one end; this may be a read error. This chain joins TRBV24-1 and TRBJ2-5, with TRBD1 matching over 8 bases. CDR1 is KGHDR, CDR2 SFDVKD, per germline. CDR3 length: 14 residues. CDR3 coding DNA: TGTGCCACCAGAGATTCCGGGACAGGAGAGACCCAGTACTTC. Protein product: CATRDSGTGETQYF.

The gene calls are TRBV10-1 and TRBJ2-2; TRBD2 matches 16 bases. Trimming cost V 8 bases and J 5 bases; bases outside gene matches: 11. Germline CDR1 and CDR2: WNHNN and SYGVQD (reference sequence). CDR3 size: 18 residues. CDR3 DNA: TGCGCCAGCCTGGCCCTCGGGACTAGCGGGAGGGAAACCGGGGAGCTGTTTTTT. It codes for CASLALGTSGRETGELFF.

This chain joins TRBV7-9 and TRBJ2-7; 11 bases map to TRBD2. CDR3 length: 15 residues. Germline CDR1 is SEHNR and CDR2 is FQNEAQ (reference sequence). V shed 5 bases and J 5 bases; nucleotides not matched to a gene: 8. CDR3 amino acids: CASSIRTSGLHEQYF. The CDR3 DNA reads as TGTGCCAGCAGCATCCGGACTAGCGGGTTGCACGAGCAGTACTTC.

V is TRBV27 and J is TRBJ1-6; TRBD1 agrees at 7 bases. V lost 2 bases and J lost 7; bases outside the gene matches: 5. The CDR3 has 15 residues. Germline assignment: CDR1 MNHEY and CDR2 SMNVEV (reference sequence). The CDR3 reads CASSLGGGWNSPLHF. The CDR3 DNA reads as TGTGCCAGCAGTTTAGGAGGGGGCTGGAATTCACCCCTCCACTTT.

The V call is TRBV7-2, the J call TRBJ1-2, with a tentative D call TRBD1 (5 bases). Deletions cut 1 base from V and 4 bases from J, with 13 bases between. CDR1 is SGHTA, CDR2 FQGNSA, per germline. The CDR3 runs 15 residues. The CDR3 loop is CASSLGTPSRYGYTF. The DNA of the CDR3 is TGTGCCAGCAGCTTAGGGACACCAAGCCGCTATGGCTACACCTTC. The full variable domain, its missing parts supplied by reference TRBV7-2 and TRBJ1-2, is GAGVSQSPSNKVTEKGKDVELRCDPISGHTALYWYRQSLGQGLEFLIYFQGNSAPDKSGLPSDRFSAERTGGSVSTLTIQRTQQEDSAVYLCASSLGTPSRYGYTFGSGTRLTVV.

This clone was recorded only once. The V and J genes are TRBV11-2 and TRBJ2-7; possibly TRBD2 for D (6 bases). V gave up 1 base and J gave up 2 bases, with 9 bases separating them. The CDR3 runs to 14 residues. CDR1 SGHAT and CDR2 FQNNGV come from the germline V gene. CDR3 bases: TGTGCCAGCAGCTTAGGGAGGGGTCCCTACGAGCAGTACTTC. It yields the protein CASSLGRGPYEQYF. Combining the CDR3 with reference TRBV11-2 and TRBJ2-7 gives the whole variable domain EAGVAQSPRYKIIEKRQSVAFWCNPISGHATLYWYQQILGQGPKLLIQFQNNGVVDDSQLPKDRFSAERLKGVDSTLKIQPAKLEDSAVYLCASSLGRGPYEQYFGPGTRLTVT.

The chain recombines TRBV15 with TRBJ2-7; 10 nucleotides agree with TRBD1. The CDR3 consists of 14 residues. The trim removed 5 bases at V and 0 bases at J, leaving 1 base unmatched. Germline V gene lookup returns CDR1 LNHNV and CDR2 YYDKDF (reference sequence). CDR3 residues: CATSGQGGSYEQYF. CDR3 bases: TGTGCCACCAGCGGACAGGGGGGCTCCTACGAGCAGTACTTC.

The genes are TRBV28 and TRBJ2-2, with D hard to call. The germline gives CDR1 MDHEN, CDR2 SYDVKM. The germline V and J ends were trimmed by 5 bases and 5 bases, with 15 bases remaining between them. This CDR3 spans 15 amino acids. As DNA, the CDR3 is TGTGCCAGCAGTAAACCCTCTCCCAGAACCGGGGAGCTGTTTTTT. Protein product: CASSKPSPRTGELFF. Together with reference TRBV28 and TRBJ2-2, the CDR3 gives the full variable domain: DVKVTQSSRYLVKRTGEKVFLECVQDMDHENMFWYRQDPGLGLRLIYFSYDVKMKEKGDIPEGYSVSREKKERFSLILESASTNQTSMYLCASSKPSPRTGELFFGEGSRLTVL.

The CDR3 nucleotides read TGCGCCAGCAGCCACTCACCCGGGAGCGGGAGGGCCAACAATGAGCAGTTCTTC. Encoded protein: CASSHSPGSGRANNEQFF. V is TRBV4-3 and J is TRBJ2-1; 10 nucleotides agree with TRBD2. Germline V gene data show CDR1 as LGHNA and CDR2 as YSLEER. The CDR3 has 18 residues. J gave up 5 bases and V 3 bases, and 13 bases lay outside the gene matches.

The CDR3 protein is CASRTFGGAYNEQFF. Written as DNA, the CDR3 is TGTGCCAGCAGAACCTTTGGCGGCGCCTACAATGAGCAGTTCTTC. V gene TRBV11-2 combines with J gene TRBJ2-1; D is ambiguous. This CDR3 is 15 amino acids long. Germline CDR1 SGHAT, CDR2 FQNNGV. Trimming pared 6 bases from V and 2 bases from J, leaving 14 bases between.

There are a few counts of this clone. CDR3 in amino acids: CASSYSGRVREQYF. Here the CDR3 DNA reads TGTGCCAGCAGTTATAGCGGGAGGGTCCGGGAGCAGTACTTC. The gene calls are TRBV6-5 and TRBJ2-7, with 11 bases matching TRBD2. The CDR3 has 14 residues. CDR1 MNHEY and CDR2 SVGAGI come from the germline V gene. The V segment lost 3 bases and the J segment 7 bases; nucleotides outside the gene matches: 5.

The chain is built from TRBV5-5 and TRBJ1-1, with TRBD1 as a possible D gene (5 bases). CDR1 and CDR2 from the germline V gene are SGHKS and YYEKEE (reference sequence). The CDR3 is 15 amino acids. Trimming cost V 0 bases and J 4 bases, with 13 bases left between them. The CDR3 reads CASSLEGVSGTEAFF. DNA of the CDR3: TGTGCCAGCAGCTTGGAAGGGGTCAGTGGCACTGAAGCTTTCTTT. Full variable domain (remainder filled in from reference TRBV5-5 and TRBJ1-1): DAGVTQSPTHLIKTRGQQVTLRCSPISGHKSVSWYQQVLGQGPQFIFQYYEKEERGRGNFPDRFSARQFPNYSSELNVNALLLGDSALYLCASSLEGVSGTEAFFGQGTRLTVV.